The clone carrying this T cell receptor (beta chain) was seen only once. Authors' methods: Estimated nucleated cell counts came from reference gene primer amplification. Clones were sequenced by immunoSEQ multiplex PCR, and TCRdb holds only the in-frame ones, with some missing. The DNA gave D and trimming, while V, J and clone size come from that table. The sample includes roughly 280,000 clones, about 90% of them seen just once. This record belongs to a study of blood T cell repertoires in COVID-19. Between the trimmed V and J ends, which lost 4 bases and 4 bases, there was a span of 21 bases. CDR3 length: 17 residues. Germline values: CDR1 SGDLS, CDR2 YYNGEE.

V is TRBV9 and J is TRBJ2-1, with D possibly being TRBD1 (7 bases). The sample consisted of peripheral blood. This clonotype originated in a woman aged 45-59 years who had recovered from COVID-19. CDR3 residues: CASSTSARRGQYNEQFF. The CDR3 coding sequence is TGTGCCAGCAGCACGTCGGCGCGGAGGGGACAGTACAATGAGCAGTTCTTC.